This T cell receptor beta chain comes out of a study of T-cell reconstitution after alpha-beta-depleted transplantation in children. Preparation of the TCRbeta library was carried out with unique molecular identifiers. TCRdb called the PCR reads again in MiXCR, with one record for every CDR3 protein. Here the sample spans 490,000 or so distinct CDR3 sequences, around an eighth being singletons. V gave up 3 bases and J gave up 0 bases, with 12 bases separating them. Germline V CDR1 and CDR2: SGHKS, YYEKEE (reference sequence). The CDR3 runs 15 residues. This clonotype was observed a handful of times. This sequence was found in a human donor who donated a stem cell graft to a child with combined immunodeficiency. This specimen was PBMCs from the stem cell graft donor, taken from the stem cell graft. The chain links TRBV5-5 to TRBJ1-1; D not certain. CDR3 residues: CASSWRQNLNTEAFF. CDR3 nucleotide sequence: TGTGCCAGCAGCTGGAGGCAGAACTTGAACACTGAAGCTTTCTTT.